Listed below are T cell receptor beta chains from one sample, sequenced in a study of T cell responses to AZD1222 COVID-19 vaccine. The assay was immunoSEQ multiplex PCR, and TCRdb's table has in-frame clones only and misses some. Among roughly 100,000 clones listed, around 87% were seen once. The source was peripheral blood, collected 28 days after the second AZD1222 dose. The receptors were sampled from an adult who received the AZD1222 COVID-19 vaccine. The CDR3 runs from the conserved cysteine through the conserved F or W. D genes are given only for firm matches. Clone size is not always given. Where it is, it says once, few, many or a class for expanded clones.

D: .
J: TRBJ2-6
V: TRBV6-5
size: .
CDR3: CATKLGSSGANVLTF
DNA: TGTGCCACCAAATTAGGTAGCTCTGGGGCCAACGTCCTGACTTTC

D: .
J: TRBJ1-1
V: TRBV6-5
size: .
CDR3: CASKARGDTEAFF
DNA: TGTGCCAGCAAGGCCAGGGGTGACACTGAAGCTTTCTTT

D: TRBD2
J: TRBJ2-3
V: TRBV4-1
size: .
CDR3: CASSQGGLEPDTQYF
DNA: TGCGCCAGCAGCCAAGGCGGACTAGAGCCAGATACGCAGTATTTT

D: TRBD2
J: TRBJ2-1
V: TRBV5-3
size: once
CDR3: CARSSRTGTSGSYNEQFF
DNA: TGTGCCAGAAGCTCAAGGACCGGGACTAGCGGCTCCTACAATGAGCAGTTCTTC

D: TRBD1
J: TRBJ2-2
V: TRBV5-1
size: .
CDR3: CASSLEGQGARELFF
DNA: TGCGCCAGCAGCTTGGAGGGACAGGGGGCGAGGGAGCTGTTTTTT

D: .
J: TRBJ2-7
V: TRBV19
size: once
CDR3: CASSYERSHFPYEQYF
DNA: TGTGCCAGTAGTTATGAGCGGTCCCATTTCCCCTACGAGCAGTACTTC

D: .
J: TRBJ1-4
V: TRBV24-1
size: .
CDR3: CATGDFNEKLFF
DNA: TGTGCCACGGGGGACTTTAATGAAAAACTGTTTTTT

D: TRBD1
J: TRBJ2-7
V: TRBV6-5
size: .
CDR3: CASTHAGGYSNEQYF
DNA: TGTGCCAGCACGCACGCAGGGGGCTATTCGAATGAGCAGTACTTC

D: .
J: TRBJ2-5
V: TRBV10-3
size: .
CDR3: CAISARLVSGETQYF
DNA: TGTGCCATCAGTGCACGTTTGGTATCCGGGGAGACCCAGTACTTC

D: .
J: TRBJ2-2
V: TRBV5-1
size: .
CDR3: CASSWTIVGANTGELFF
DNA: TGCGCCAGCAGCTGGACTATCGTCGGGGCGAACACCGGGGAGCTGTTTTTT

D: .
J: TRBJ1-5
V: TRBV30
size: .
CDR3: CAWSGYRERQPQHF
DNA: TGTGCCTGGAGTGGTTATAGGGAGAGGCAGCCCCAGCATTTT

D: .
J: TRBJ2-4
V: TRBV13
size: .
CDR3: CASSLIRGDIQYF
DNA: TGTGCCAGCAGCTTAATAAGGGGGGACATTCAGTACTTC

D: .
J: TRBJ2-7
V: TRBV9
size: .
CDR3: CASSRQVDSYEQYF
DNA: TGTGCCAGCAGCCGTCAGGTCGACTCCTACGAGCAGTACTTC

D: .
J: TRBJ1-2
V: TRBV27
size: .
CDR3: CASSLRGNGYTF
DNA: TGTGCCAGCAGCCTGAGGGGTAATGGCTACACCTTC

D: TRBD1
J: TRBJ1-4
V: TRBV27
size: once
CDR3: CASSPPGQGGLGEKLFF
DNA: TGTGCCAGCAGTCCACCGGGACAGGGGGGATTGGGTGAAAAACTGTTTTTT

D: .
J: TRBJ1-3
V: TRBV6-2/TRBV6-3
size: .
CDR3: CASSYPLSRGNTIYF
DNA: TGTGCCAGCAGTTACCCCCTATCGAGGGGAAACACCATATATTTT

D: TRBD1
J: TRBJ1-1
V: TRBV5-5
size: once
CDR3: CASSFRTGAAEAFF
DNA: TGTGCCAGCAGCTTCCGGACAGGGGCCGCTGAAGCTTTCTTT

D: .
J: TRBJ2-4
V: TRBV19
size: once
CDR3: CASSIDSGTGQNIQYF
DNA: TGTGCCAGTAGTATAGATTCCGGGACTGGGCAAAACATTCAGTACTTC

D: .
J: TRBJ2-3
V: TRBV4-3
size: .
CDR3: CASSQENRLFTDTQYF
DNA: TGCGCCAGCAGCCAAGAGAACAGACTTTTCACAGATACGCAGTATTTT

D: .
J: TRBJ1-2
V: TRBV5-6
size: once
CDR3: CASSLVQRSDYGYTF
DNA: TGTGCCAGCAGCTTGGTGCAGAGAAGCGACTATGGCTACACCTTC

D: .
J: TRBJ1-2
V: TRBV3-1/TRBV3-2
size: .
CDR3: CASSQERYYGYTF
DNA: TGTGCCAGCAGCCAAGAACGGTACTACGGCTACACCTTC

D: .
J: TRBJ1-2
V: TRBV5-1
size: .
CDR3: CASSLASGSLYGYTF
DNA: TGCGCCAGCAGCTTGGCCTCGGGCTCTCTCTATGGCTACACCTTC

D: .
J: TRBJ2-7
V: TRBV3-1/TRBV3-2
size: .
CDR3: CASSRLRPNEQYF
DNA: TGTGCCAGCAGCCGATTGAGGCCGAACGAGCAGTACTTC

D: TRBD1
J: TRBJ1-2
V: TRBV3-1/TRBV3-2
size: .
CDR3: CASSQATGGGYTF
DNA: TGTGCCAGCAGCCAAGCCACAGGGGGGGGCTACACCTTC

D: TRBD2
J: TRBJ2-2
V: TRBV5-1
size: once
CDR3: CASSTRLSGGAVGELFF
DNA: TGCGCCAGCAGCACGCGCCTCAGCGGGGGGGCCGTCGGGGAGCTGTTTTTT

D: .
J: TRBJ2-2
V: TRBV9
size: .
CDR3: CASSLGLGTNTGELFF
DNA: TGTGCCAGCAGCCTCGGACTCGGGACGAACACCGGGGAGCTGTTTTTT

D: .
J: TRBJ1-2
V: TRBV6-5
size: once
CDR3: CASSYSSSNYGYTF
DNA: TGTGCCAGCAGTTACTCGAGTTCTAACTATGGCTACACCTTC

D: .
J: TRBJ2-1
V: TRBV14
size: .
CDR3: CASSHRQAYNEQFF
DNA: TGTGCCAGCAGCCATCGTCAGGCCTACAATGAGCAGTTCTTC

D: TRBD2
J: TRBJ2-2
V: TRBV28
size: .
CDR3: CASSFGGSVGELFF
DNA: TGTGCCAGCAGTTTTGGCGGGAGCGTCGGGGAGCTGTTTTTT

D: TRBD2
J: TRBJ2-7
V: TRBV11-1
size: .
CDR3: CASSFSSGSSYEQYF
DNA: TGTGCCAGCAGCTTCAGTAGCGGGAGCTCCTACGAGCAGTACTTC

D: .
J: TRBJ1-3
V: TRBV3-1/TRBV3-2
size: .
CDR3: CASSHLDRGNTIYF
DNA: TGTGCCAGCAGCCATCTAGACAGGGGAAACACCATATATTTT

D: TRBD1
J: TRBJ1-2
V: TRBV6-1
size: .
CDR3: CASSEEGPGGTNYGYTF
DNA: TGTGCCAGCAGCGAAGAGGGACCAGGGGGCACTAACTATGGCTACACCTTC

D: .
J: TRBJ2-3
V: TRBV3-1/TRBV3-2
size: few
CDR3: CASSQKGPHTQYF
DNA: TGTGCCAGCAGCCAAAAAGGCCCTCATACGCAGTATTTT

D: .
J: TRBJ1-2
V: TRBV6-5
size: .
CDR3: CASSYLTGQLYTF
DNA: TGTGCCAGCAGTTACCTGACAGGCCAACTCTACACCTTC

D: TRBD1
J: TRBJ2-5
V: TRBV5-4
size: .
CDR3: CASSSDPGQPQETQYF
DNA: TGTGCCAGCAGCTCCGACCCGGGACAGCCGCAAGAGACCCAGTACTTC

D: TRBD2
J: TRBJ2-3
V: TRBV4-3
size: .
CDR3: CASSHRREGDTQYF
DNA: TGCGCCAGCAGTCACAGGCGGGAGGGAGATACGCAGTATTTT

D: TRBD1
J: TRBJ1-2
V: TRBV4-1
size: .
CDR3: CASSPRQGAYGYTF
DNA: TGCGCCAGCAGTCCAAGACAGGGTGCCTATGGCTACACCTTC

D: TRBD2
J: TRBJ2-7
V: TRBV29-1
size: .
CDR3: CSGGTTRFTYEQYF
DNA: TGCAGCGGGGGGACTACACGATTTACCTACGAGCAGTACTTC

D: TRBD2
J: TRBJ2-7
V: TRBV5-5
size: .
CDR3: CASSYGGPGGEQYF
DNA: TGTGCCAGCAGCTACGGGGGTCCGGGAGGTGAGCAGTACTTC

D: .
J: TRBJ1-1
V: TRBV23-1
size: .
CDR3: CASSQSRRRQSNTEAFF
DNA: TGCGCCAGCAGTCAATCGAGGCGGAGGCAGTCGAACACTGAAGCTTTCTTT

D: TRBD1
J: TRBJ1-2
V: TRBV15
size: .
CDR3: CATSGTGGDYGYTF
DNA: TGTGCCACCAGCGGGACAGGGGGAGACTATGGCTACACCTTC

D: TRBD2
J: TRBJ2-3
V: TRBV2
size: .
CDR3: CASSERATSLAQYF
DNA: TGTGCCAGCAGTGAAAGGGCGACTAGCCTTGCGCAGTATTTT

D: .
J: TRBJ1-1
V: TRBV6-6
size: .
CDR3: CASSYVRPPNTEAFF
DNA: TGTGCCAGCAGTTACGTTCGCCCACCCAACACTGAAGCTTTCTTT

D: .
J: TRBJ2-2
V: TRBV5-1
size: .
CDR3: CASSLTTTGELFF
DNA: TGCGCCAGCAGCTTGACTACCACCGGGGAGCTGTTTTTT

D: TRBD1
J: TRBJ2-2
V: TRBV15
size: .
CDR3: CATSVRTGGFGELFF
DNA: TGTGCCACCAGCGTTCGGACAGGGGGCTTCGGGGAGCTGTTTTTT